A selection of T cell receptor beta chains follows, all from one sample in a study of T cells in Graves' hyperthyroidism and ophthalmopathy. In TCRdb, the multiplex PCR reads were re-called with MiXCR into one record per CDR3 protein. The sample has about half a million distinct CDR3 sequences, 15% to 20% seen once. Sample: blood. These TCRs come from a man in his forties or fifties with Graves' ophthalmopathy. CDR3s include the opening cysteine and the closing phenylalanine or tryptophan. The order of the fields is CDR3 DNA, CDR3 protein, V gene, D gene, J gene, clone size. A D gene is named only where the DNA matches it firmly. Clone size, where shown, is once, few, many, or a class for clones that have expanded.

TGTGCCACCGTACAGGGACCTTTCTACGAGCAGTACTTC CATVQGPFYEQYF TRBV11-2 . TRBJ2-7 .
TGCAGTGCCCCGACAGGTCCTAACTATGGCTACACCTTC CSAPTGPNYGYTF TRBV20-1 . TRBJ1-2 .
TGTGCCAGCTCACCATCGACAGGGATTGTTGAGACCCAGTACTTC CASSPSTGIVETQYF TRBV18 TRBD1 TRBJ2-5 few
TGTGCCAGTAGTAGGGGGATCTCCTACAATGAGCAGTTCTTC CASSRGISYNEQFF TRBV19 . TRBJ2-1 .
TGCAGTGCTAGATGGAGGGAAAAGGGGGACACTGAAGCTTTCTTT CSARWREKGDTEAFF TRBV20-1 . TRBJ1-1 many
TGTGCCAGCAGTTTTGGGGTGAGCTCCTACGAGCAGTACTTC CASSFGVSSYEQYF TRBV12-3/TRBV12-4 . TRBJ2-7 many
TGTGCCAGCAGCTTGGTGGGCAGTGCGACCTACGAGCAGTACTTC CASSLVGSATYEQYF TRBV5-6 . TRBJ2-7 .
TGTGCCATCAGCGATCTGGACAGCGGCAATCAGCCCCAGCATTTT CAISDLDSGNQPQHF TRBV10-3 . TRBJ1-5 many
TGTGCCAGCAGCTCGGAGGTCGGGGAGCTGTTTTTT CASSSEVGELFF TRBV7-2 . TRBJ2-2 few
TGTGCCAGCAGCGATCGACTAGCGGGAGGGCCCGGGGAGCTGTTTTTT CASSDRLAGGPGELFF TRBV7-6 TRBD2 TRBJ2-2 many
TGTGCCAGCAGTTTAACTCGGGATCATGGCTACACCTTC CASSLTRDHGYTF TRBV27 . TRBJ1-2 .
TGTGCCAGCAGTGGGGTGACAGCTAACTATGGCTACACCTTC CASSGVTANYGYTF TRBV6-1 . TRBJ1-2 .
TGTGCCAGCAGCCCCGACGGAGGACGAACTACTGAAGCTTTCTTT CASSPDGGRTTEAFF TRBV11-3 . TRBJ1-1 .
TGTGCCAGCAGTTCCCCCGGGTCCCAGCATTTT CASSSPGSQHF TRBV28 . TRBJ1-5 .
TGTGCCAGCAGTTACTCGACAGGGAACCAGCCCCAGCATTTT CASSYSTGNQPQHF TRBV6-5 TRBD1 TRBJ1-5 .
TGTGCCTGGAGTCGCGGACAGTATAGCAATCAGCCCCAGCATTTT CAWSRGQYSNQPQHF TRBV30 . TRBJ1-5 .
TGTGCCCGAAGCGGGGACAGGACCAAATCCTACGAGCAGTACTTC CARSGDRTKSYEQYF TRBV30 . TRBJ2-7 many
TGCGCCAGCAGCTTGATTCCCCTCTACGAGCAGTACTTC CASSLIPLYEQYF TRBV5-1 . TRBJ2-7 .
TGTGCCACCAGCAGAGAATGGACTAGCATTAGCACAGATACGCAGTATTTT CATSREWTSISTDTQYF TRBV15 TRBD2 TRBJ2-3 .
TGTGCCAGCTCACCCCGGACTTTCAACACCGGGGAGCTGTTTTTT CASSPRTFNTGELFF TRBV18 . TRBJ2-2 few
TGTGCCAGCAGTTTACGGGAGATGAGCTACGAGCAGTACTTC CASSLREMSYEQYF TRBV27 . TRBJ2-7 many
TGTGCCATCAGGGCGGGCGGGGAGCAGTTCTTC CAIRAGGEQFF TRBV10-3 . TRBJ2-1 few
TGTGCCAGCAGCCTCTTCTCGGGACAGAACAATGAGCAGTTCTTC CASSLFSGQNNEQFF TRBV7-3 TRBD1 TRBJ2-1 few
TGTGCCAGCAGCCTCCTCTCGACAGACACCTACGAGCAGTACTTC CASSLLSTDTYEQYF TRBV3-1 . TRBJ2-7 many
TGTGCCAGCAGCTTAGCCGGACGGGCTGGGGCCCTCCACTTT CASSLAGRAGALHF TRBV7-2 . TRBJ1-6 .